The 27 T cell receptor beta chains below all came from one sample that was sequenced in a study of T cells in narcolepsy. Repertoires were generated with immunoSEQ multiplex PCR, while TCRdb's copy carries only in-frame clones and drops some. Here the sample spans around 27,000 clones, around 85% being singletons. Source material: CD45RA- memory CD4+ T cells from PBMCs. The source is a human donor with narcolepsy.

This clone occurred once. This chain uses TRBV28 with TRBJ1-1; D is possibly TRBD1 (5 bases). Trimming removed 5 bases at V and 1 base at J, with 8 bases between. Germline CDR1 reads MDHEN; CDR2 reads SYDVKM. The CDR3 spans 13 residues. This chain's CDR3 is CASSTTGNTEAFF. In DNA form, the CDR3 reads TGTGCCAGCAGTACTACAGGGAACACTGAAGCTTTCTTT. Full variable domain (missing parts from reference TRBV28 and TRBJ1-1): DVKVTQSSRYLVKRTGEKVFLECVQDMDHENMFWYRQDPGLGLRLIYFSYDVKMKEKGDIPEGYSVSREKKERFSLILESASTNQTSMYLCASSTTGNTEAFFGQGTRLTVV.

This clone was observed a single time. The chain links TRBV4-1 to TRBJ2-7; 7 nucleotides match TRBD2. The CDR3 sequence is 17 residues long. With V trimmed by 3 bases and J by 5 bases, 16 bases remained unmatched. Germline-derived CDR1 and CDR2 are MGHRA and YSYEKL. CDR3 in DNA: TGCGCCAGCAGCCAGGGCCGTAGCGGGCCCGACTCGCACGAGCAGTACTTC. It specifies CASSQGRSGPDSHEQYF.

CDR3 coding DNA: TGTGCCAGCAGCCAAGATATTGCCCGATTGGGGATCGATGGCTACACCTTC. It is translated as CASSQDIARLGIDGYTF. The chain links TRBV4-2 to TRBJ1-2; D is unclear. V lost 0 bases and J 6 bases, leaving 20 bases between the germline ends. The CDR3 is 17 amino acids. Germline assignment: CDR1 LGHNA and CDR2 YNFKEQ.

V and J are TRBV30 and TRBJ1-2, with D uncertain. The germline gives CDR1 GTSNPN, CDR2 SVGIG (reference sequence). The CDR3 is 11 amino acids. V was trimmed by 3 bases and J by 4 bases, leaving 6 bases between them. Here the CDR3 DNA reads TGTGCCTGGAGAAGGGCCTATGGCTACACCTTC. It is translated as CAWRRAYGYTF.

The V and J genes are TRBV5-8 and TRBJ1-2; TRBD1 aligns across 9 bases. The CDR3 is 15 residues long. Losses at the gene ends were 4 bases for V and 3 bases for J; bases not matched to a gene: 7. CDR1 SGHTS and CDR2 YDEGEE come from the germline V gene. The chain's CDR3 is CASSLGDREHYGYTF. The CDR3 DNA sequence: TGTGCCAGCAGCCTAGGGGACAGGGAGCACTATGGCTACACCTTC.

The rearrangement links TRBV11-1 to TRBJ2-3; unclear D gene. Germline-derived CDR1 and CDR2 are SGHAT and FQDESV (reference sequence). The CDR3 covers 11 residues. Trimming removed 3 bases from V and 5 bases from J, with 3 bases in between. Here the CDR3 reads CASSFLDTQYF. CDR3 sequence (DNA): TGTGCCAGCAGCTTTTTAGATACGCAGTATTTT.

This clone has just one count. V is TRBV7-9 and J is TRBJ2-2; D ambiguous. Germline V CDR1 and CDR2: SEHNR, FQNEAQ (reference sequence). This CDR3 is 15 amino acids long. V was cut by 0 bases and J by 7 bases, with 12 bases left in between. The DNA of the CDR3 is TGTGCCAGCAGCTTAGCGCGGCGGACCTACGGGGAGCTGTTTTTT. Its protein product is CASSLARRTYGELFF.

The V and J genes are TRBV21-1 and TRBJ1-5. TRBV21-1 is reported as a pseudogene. The CDR3 is made up of 13 amino acids. The CDR3 loop is CASITPRNQPQHF. The CDR3 coding sequence is TGTGCCAGCATCACTCCTCGCAATCAGCCCCAGCATTTT.

The chain links TRBV28 to TRBJ2-7; D is possibly TRBD1 (5 bases). In germline, CDR1 is MDHEN, CDR2 SYDVKM. This CDR3 is 15 amino acids long. Trimming stripped 6 bases from V and 2 bases from J, with 17 bases between. The CDR3 sequence is CASSTYYRSTYEQYF. The CDR3 nucleotides are TGTGCCAGCAGCACTTATTACAGGAGCACCTACGAGCAGTACTTC.

J is TRBJ1-5 and V is TRBV4-2, with TRBD1 identical over 7 bases. There are 17 residues in the CDR3. The germline V gene has CDR1 LGHNA and CDR2 YNFKEQ. Losses at the gene ends were 2 bases for V and 6 bases for J; bases not matched to a gene: 13. The CDR3 sequence: CASSQSRQGWPVQPQHF. The CDR3 DNA reads TGTGCCAGCAGCCAATCGAGACAGGGATGGCCAGTTCAGCCCCAGCATTTT.

The gene calls are TRBV19 and TRBJ2-7; D remains unclear. Trimming left V 0 bases short and J 1 base short, with 7 bases between. This CDR3 contains 14 residues. The germline CDR1 and CDR2 sequences are LNHDA and SQIVND (reference sequence). Here the CDR3 DNA reads TGTGCCAGTAGTATAGACCCTCAATCCTACGAGCAGTACTTC. Translated, it gives CASSIDPQSYEQYF.

J is TRBJ1-2 and V is TRBV4-1; the match to TRBD1 covers 7 bases. V gave up 2 bases and J gave up 7 bases; unmatched junction bases: 4. Germline V gene data show CDR1 as MGHRA and CDR2 as YSYEKL. The CDR3 consists of 13 residues. The CDR3 DNA follows: TGCGCCAGCAGCCAATCCCAGGGGGGTGGCTACACCTTC. Amino acids: CASSQSQGGGYTF.

The gene calls are TRBV7-2 and TRBJ2-2; unclear D gene. Germline values: CDR1 SGHTA, CDR2 FQGNSA. V lost 4 bases, J lost 5 bases, and 8 bases lay in between. This CDR3 comprises 13 residues. CDR3 sequence reads: CASSSYRTGELFF. CDR3 nucleotide sequence: TGTGCCAGCAGCTCTTACAGAACCGGGGAGCTGTTTTTT. Combining the CDR3 with reference TRBV7-2 and TRBJ2-2 gives the whole variable domain GAGVSQSPSNKVTEKGKDVELRCDPISGHTALYWYRQSLGQGLEFLIYFQGNSAPDKSGLPSDRFSAERTGGSVSTLTIQRTQQEDSAVYLCASSSYRTGELFFGEGSRLTVL.

This chain links TRBV2 with TRBJ2-7, with 9 bases identical to TRBD2. With V trimmed by 4 bases and J by 2 bases, 9 bases remained unmatched. This CDR3 has 16 amino acids. CDR1 is SNHLY, CDR2 FYNNEI, per germline. In nucleotides, the CDR3 is TGTGCCAGCAGTGTCCGAACTAGCGGGCTAACCTACGAGCAGTACTTC. This translates into CASSVRTSGLTYEQYF.

The chain recombines TRBV6-1 with TRBJ2-1, with TRBD2 matching 7 bases. CDR1 and CDR2 (germline): MNHNS, SASEGT. This CDR3 has 14 amino acids. The V segment lost 9 bases and the J segment 4 bases; nucleotides outside the gene matches: 9. CDR3 amino acids: CASTGLVQYNEQFF. In nucleotides, the CDR3 is TGTGCCAGTACTGGACTAGTCCAGTACAATGAGCAGTTCTTC.

The chain employs TRBV18 and TRBJ2-2; 7 bases are shared with TRBD2. The CDR3 has 16 residues. V lost 8 bases and J lost 6; bases outside the gene matches: 15. Germline CDR1 reads KGHSH; CDR2 reads LQKENI. The CDR3 DNA follows: TGTGCCAGCGCCCCCGCCAGCGGGGCGAATCCCGGGGAGCTGTTTTTT. It translates to CASAPASGANPGELFF.

The V and J genes are TRBV6-1 and TRBJ1-1; 11 bases line up with TRBD1. From germline, CDR1 is MNHNS and CDR2 SASEGT. The CDR3 covers 12 residues. With 7 bases clipped from V and 9 bases from J, the junction kept 4 bases outside the gene matches. The CDR3 loop is CASMGQGGQAFF. In nucleotides, the CDR3 is TGTGCCAGCATGGGACAGGGGGGACAAGCTTTCTTT.

The rearrangement joins TRBV29-1 to TRBJ1-1; D not certain. The germline V gene encodes CDR1 SQVTM and CDR2 ANQGSEA. V lost 3 bases, J lost 0 bases, and 5 bases lay in between. This CDR3 region has 12 residues. CDR3 nucleotides: TGCAGCGTTGACGAAATGAACACTGAAGCTTTCTTT. This sequence encodes CSVDEMNTEAFF.

This clone showed up just a few times. A read error may account for a junction end that differs from germline. The gene calls are TRBV28 and TRBJ2-3, with 7 bases matching TRBD2. Germline values: CDR1 MDHEN, CDR2 SYDVKM. The CDR3 contains 13 residues. CDR3 sequence reads: CASSTPAAGVANF. The CDR3 coding sequence is TGTGCCAGCAGTACCCCCGCGGCGGGAGTCGCGAATTTT.

This clone has more than one count but fewer than ten. The chain recombines TRBV6-5 with TRBJ1-2; tentatively, D is TRBD1 (5 bases). Germline lookup yields CDR1 MNHEY and CDR2 SVGAGI. Trimming stripped 4 bases from V and 6 bases from J, with 21 bases between. CDR3 length: 16 residues. CDR3 DNA sequence: TGTGCCAGCAGTTTAGGGTCGTGGGCAGGGACGGATGGCTACACCTTC. As protein: CASSLGSWAGTDGYTF.

The chain couples TRBV10-1 to TRBJ2-1, with 7 bases fitting TRBD1. The V gene's germline CDR1 is WNHNN and CDR2 SYGVQD (reference sequence). V shed 2 bases, J shed 9 bases, and the junction held 7 bases outside the gene matches. This CDR3 contains 14 residues. The CDR3 loop reads CASSEGTAFAEQFF. As DNA, the CDR3 is TGCGCCAGCAGTGAGGGGACAGCCTTTGCTGAGCAGTTCTTC.

This clone has only one observation. The chain uses TRBV18 and TRBJ1-2, with a tentative D call TRBD1 (5 bases). Germline CDR1 KGHSH, CDR2 LQKENI. The CDR3 is 16 residues long. Trimming pared 0 bases from V and 6 bases from J, leaving 17 bases between. The CDR3 region has the DNA TGTGCCAGCTCACCACCAGATCCGTCGAGGGGACATGGCTACACCTTC. Amino acids: CASSPPDPSRGHGYTF. The full variable domain, in which reference TRBV18 and TRBJ1-2 provide the parts outside the CDR3, is NAGVMQNPRHLVRRRGQEARLRCSPMKGHSHVYWYRQLPEEGLKFMVYLQKENIIDESGMPKERFSAEFPKEGPSILRIQQVVRGDSAAYFCASSPPDPSRGHGYTFGSGTRLTVV.

The CDR3 loop is CASSAITGGSYGYTF. The CDR3 DNA sequence: TGTGCCAGTAGTGCGATCACAGGGGGCAGCTATGGCTACACCTTC. The V and J genes are TRBV19 and TRBJ1-2, with 9 bases matching TRBD1. V was clipped by 5 bases and J by 4 bases; unmatched bases: 8. Germline loops: CDR1 LNHDA, CDR2 SQIVND (reference sequence). This CDR3 is built from 15 residues.

The chain couples TRBV7-2 to TRBJ2-5, with D perhaps assigned TRBD1 or TRBD2 (6 bases each). Germline loops: CDR1 SGHTA, CDR2 FQGNSA. CDR3 length equals 14 residues. V was shortened by 3 bases and J by 4 bases, with 12 bases between the two germline ends. The chain's CDR3 is CASSLGGGTETQYF. Here the CDR3 DNA reads TGTGCCAGCAGCTTGGGGGGCGGTACAGAGACCCAGTACTTC.

The V call is TRBV7-2, the J call TRBJ1-1; D is unresolved. From germline, CDR1 is SGHTA and CDR2 FQGNSA. The V end lost 5 bases, the J end lost 4 bases, and 11 bases lay between the germline ends. The CDR3 totals 13 residues. CDR3 protein: CASSMDGRTEAFF. CDR3 in DNA: TGTGCCAGCAGCATGGACGGGCGCACTGAAGCTTTCTTT.

V and J are TRBV5-1 and TRBJ1-4, with 9 nucleotides matching TRBD1. The J segment lost 6 bases and the V segment lost 3 bases, leaving 6 bases of the junction unmatched. Germline V gene sequence: CDR1 SGHRS, CDR2 YFSETQ. This CDR3 comprises 15 residues. The chain's CDR3 is CASSSSGTGYEKLFF. CDR3 DNA sequence: TGCGCCAGCAGCTCTTCCGGGACAGGGTATGAAAAACTGTTTTTT.

The V call is TRBV7-8, the J call TRBJ2-5, with 8 nucleotides matching TRBD1. This CDR3 is 17 amino acids long. The ends lost 1 base at V and 11 bases at J; junction bases unmatched: 18. The germline CDR1 and CDR2 sequences are SGHVS and FQNEAQ. Here the CDR3 reads CASSLGGQGGYSREQYF. The CDR3 DNA follows: TGTGCCAGCAGCTTAGGAGGACAGGGTGGTTATTCTAGAGAGCAGTACTTC.